The entry below describes one T cell receptor beta chain. Its cognate antigen is unknown. These data come from a study of cytomegalovirus exposure and HLA in healthy donors. General observations from the study: The study put 160 or so TCR beta chains on its list as cytomegalovirus-associated.

The V and J ends lost 5 bases and 3 bases respectively, with 17 bases between them. CDR3 length equals 15 residues. Looked up from germline, CDR1 is SEHNR and CDR2 is FQNEAQ (reference sequence). Produced via immunoSEQ multiplex PCR; TCRdb's table is partial and in-frame only. The sample shows 200,000 to 300,000 clones, approximately 86% of them seen only once. It was the roughly 110-subject validation cohort, separate from the roughly 700-subject first cohort, to which the donors belonged. The clonotype was recovered from a woman between 25 and 40 years old in good health and CMV-seropositive. The chain has TRBV7-9 and TRBJ2-7; D may be TRBD1 (5 bases). The specimen sequenced was PBMCs. CDR3 loop: CASSRQLGSGYEQYF. The CDR3 nucleotides are TGTGCCAGCAGCCGACAGCTGGGGTCTGGCTACGAGCAGTACTTC.